Each of the 12 T cell receptor beta chains below was sequenced from the same sample in a study of cytomegalovirus exposure and HLA in healthy donors. The PCR made use of 60 Vbeta and 13 Jbeta primers. Measured with immunoSEQ multiplex PCR; TCRdb has only the in-frame clones, and not every one. Across under 250,000 clones, the top ten clones capture roughly 1.2% of the sample. Sequenced sample: PBMCs. The receptors were gathered from a girl aged 2 to 10 in good health and CMV-seropositive.

This chain links TRBV15 with TRBJ2-1; 8 nucleotides align to TRBD1. Trimming took 3 bases from V and 5 from J; bases not matched to a gene: 12. Germline assignment: CDR1 LNHNV and CDR2 YYDKDF (reference sequence). The CDR3 is 17 residues long. Here the CDR3 reads CATSRIPRQGLDNEQFF. The DNA of the CDR3 is TGTGCCACCAGCAGGATCCCGAGACAGGGGCTTGACAATGAGCAGTTCTTC.

The chain has TRBV5-1 and TRBJ1-1, with TRBD1 matching over 8 bases. CDR1 and CDR2 (germline): SGHRS, YFSETQ. This CDR3 is built from 15 residues. Trimming removed 4 bases from V and 5 bases from J; junction bases left unmatched: 10. The CDR3 is CASSLGQGGGTEAFF. CDR3 in DNA: TGCGCCAGCAGCCTCGGACAGGGCGGAGGTACTGAAGCTTTCTTT.

The gene calls are TRBV2 and TRBJ2-2; 15 bases align to TRBD2. Germline CDR1 SNHLY, CDR2 FYNNEI. The CDR3 has 16 amino acids. The trim removed 6 bases at V and 1 base at J, leaving 0 bases unmatched. The CDR3 DNA is TGTGCCAGCAGGGGACTAGCGGGAGGGAACACCGGGGAGCTGTTTTTT. Translated: CASRGLAGGNTGELFF.

The CDR3 loop reads CASTSGQGASYEQYF. The CDR3 region has the DNA TGTGCCAGTACTTCTGGGCAGGGTGCTTCCTACGAGCAGTACTTC. This sequence joins TRBV19 and TRBJ2-7; D may be TRBD1 (5 bases). The CDR3 loop spans 15 amino acids. Trimming pared 7 bases from V and 1 base from J, leaving 17 bases between. Looked up from germline, CDR1 is LNHDA and CDR2 is SQIVND (reference sequence).

The chain combines TRBV2 with TRBJ2-1; 9 nucleotides agree with TRBD2. The CDR3 is 15 residues long. With V trimmed by 7 bases and J by 8 bases, 12 bases remained unmatched. The germline V gene has CDR1 SNHLY and CDR2 FYNNEI. The CDR3 is CASTQGSGSEHEQFF. CDR3 nucleotides: TGTGCCAGCACCCAGGGTAGCGGGAGCGAACATGAGCAGTTCTTC.

The V call is TRBV7-3, the J call TRBJ2-1; TRBD2 matches at 13 bases. The trim removed 2 bases at V and 2 bases at J, leaving 9 bases unmatched. This CDR3 has 19 amino acids. Germline V gene lookup returns CDR1 SGHTA and CDR2 FQGTGA. This chain's CDR3 is CASSLDPPGLAGPYNEQFF. Here the CDR3 DNA reads TGTGCCAGCAGCTTAGACCCCCCGGGACTAGCGGGGCCCTACAATGAGCAGTTCTTC.

The genes are TRBV27 and TRBJ1-2; the D gene is possibly TRBD1 (5 bases). Germline values: CDR1 MNHEY, CDR2 SMNVEV (reference sequence). The ends were cut back, 3 bases at V and 0 bases at J, with 20 bases in the middle. The CDR3 length is 18 residues. The CDR3 coding sequence is TGTGCCAGCAGTTTGGGCCCCGGAACAGGCCCCCCTAACTATGGCTACACCTTC. It codes for CASSLGPGTGPPNYGYTF.

V gene TRBV6-5 combines with J gene TRBJ2-3; 7 bases map to TRBD1. The CDR3 has 14 amino acids. Trimming cost V 6 bases and J 3 bases; bases outside gene matches: 6. Germline V gene data show CDR1 as MNHEY and CDR2 as SVGAGI. DNA for the CDR3: TGTGCCAGCAGACGACAGGGTTGGACAGATACGCAGTATTTT. Amino acid sequence: CASRRQGWTDTQYF.

The V gene is TRBV29-1, the J gene TRBJ2-1, with 10 bases fitting TRBD2. The CDR3 is 17 residues long. From germline, CDR1 is SQVTM and CDR2 ANQGSEA. V lost 2 bases to trimming and J lost 4 bases; unmatched junction nucleotides: 11. For the CDR3, the DNA is TGCAGCGTTGAACTGAAAACTAGCGGGATATTTTACAATGAGCAGTTCTTC. It codes for CSVELKTSGIFYNEQFF.

The CDR3 is CASSRGTLLAKNIQYF. Written as DNA, the CDR3 is TGTGCCAGTAGCCGAGGGACATTACTAGCCAAAAACATTCAGTACTTC. J is TRBJ2-4 and V is TRBV19, with a tentative D call TRBD1 (6 bases). Germline lookup yields CDR1 LNHDA and CDR2 SQIVND (reference sequence). The CDR3 runs 16 residues. Trimming pared 6 bases from V and 0 bases from J, leaving 15 bases between.

J is TRBJ1-1 and V is TRBV28, with a tentative D call TRBD1 (5 bases). Per the germline V gene, CDR1 is MDHEN and CDR2 is SYDVKM. This CDR3 spans 12 amino acids. V dropped 6 bases and J dropped 4 bases, with 9 bases sitting between them. The CDR3 reads CASRRQITEAFF. For the CDR3, the DNA is TGTGCCAGCAGAAGACAGATCACTGAAGCTTTCTTT.

The J gene is TRBJ1-4, the V gene TRBV4-2; unclear D gene. V lost 0 bases and J lost 0, with 11 bases in between. From germline, CDR1 is LGHNA and CDR2 YNFKEQ. The CDR3 consists of 17 residues. The CDR3 nucleotides are TGTGCCAGCAGCCAAGATAGCCGTTGGGCAACTAATGAAAAACTGTTTTTT. Translating gives CASSQDSRWATNEKLFF.